Listed here is a single T cell receptor (beta chain). The data are from a study of shared clonotypes between healthy human individuals. Only in-frame clones appear in the TCRdb table, and some are missing; sequencing was by immunoSEQ multiplex PCR. The sample shows about 2.4 million clones, approximately 93% of them seen only once. After removal of 4 bases from V and 0 bases from J, the junction contained 12 bases not matched to a gene. This CDR3 is 17 amino acids long. From germline, CDR1 is SGHRS and CDR2 YFSETQ. J is TRBJ2-7 and V is TRBV5-1; TRBD2 agrees at 8 bases. Sequencing input: naive CD4+ T cells from PBMCs. The subset here: CD45RA+ positively selected. The sequence came from a man between 18 and 35 years old in good health. Some clones in this sample may be carry-over from other donors' samples. The CDR3 DNA is TGCGCCAGCAGCCCACGCAGTAGCGGGGTTAGCTCCTACGAGCAGTACTTC. Amino acids: CASSPRSSGVSSYEQYF. Full variable domain (rest looked up from reference TRBV5-1 and TRBJ2-7): KAGVTQTPRYLIKTRGQQVTLSCSPISGHRSVSWYQQTPGQGLQFLFEYFSETQRNKGNFPGRFSGRQFSNSRSEMNVSTLELGDSALYLCASSPRSSGVSSYEQYFGPGTRLTVT.